This T cell receptor (beta chain) is from a study of T cell repertoires in cytomegalovirus infection. For the study at large: Indications came from public TCR beta signatures; they pointed to CMV infection and to a matching HLA type.

This clonotype was counted a few times. Its antigen is not known. TCRdb itself ran the reads through MiXCR, one entry per CDR3 protein. The repertoire has around 260,000 distinct CDR3 sequences, around 8.7% of them found once; the top ten carry around 15%. This CDR3 region has 12 residues. Germline V gene lookup returns CDR1 DFQATT and CDR2 SNEGSKA (reference sequence). Trimming stripped 5 bases from V and 6 bases from J, with 11 bases between. Regarding the study as a whole: The ex vivo response was dominated by HLA-C-restricted CMV-specific TCR beta clonotypes.

Sequences were obtained from PBMCs. The TCR comes from a human donor in good health (CMV status not recorded). Some clones in this sample may be carry-over from other donors' samples. The V gene is TRBV20-1, the J gene TRBJ2-1; D uncertain. CDR3 sequence: CSAGPLGNEQFF. Here the CDR3 DNA reads TGCAGTGCTGGACCTCTAGGCAATGAGCAGTTCTTC.